This is a list of T cell receptor beta chains from one sample in a study of T cell responses to AZD1222 COVID-19 vaccine. Using immunoSEQ multiplex PCR, the repertoire was profiled, and TCRdb retains in-frame clones only, with some absent. The repertoire has under 170,000 clones, 94% of them found once; the top ten carry roughly 1.3%. The source material was peripheral blood, sampled on day 0 of AZD1222 vaccination. These receptors were collected from an adult in good health. The CDR3 runs from the conserved cysteine through the conserved F or W. The D gene is left open where the match is weak. Part of the rows lack a size; the others show once, few, many or a class for expanded clones.

abundance,v_gene,j_gene,d_gene,CDR3aa,CDR3nt
NA,TRBV7-9,TRBJ2-1,NA,CASSHPQGYNEQFF,TGTGCCAGCAGCCATCCTCAGGGTTACAATGAGCAGTTCTTC
NA,TRBV28,TRBJ1-4,NA,CASSLGHLNEKLFF,TGTGCCAGCAGTTTGGGACACCTCAATGAAAAACTGTTTTTT
once,TRBV6-1,TRBJ2-2,NA,CASSESLGTRELFF,TGTGCCAGCAGTGAAAGTCTAGGGACACGGGAGCTGTTTTTT
NA,TRBV2,TRBJ1-3,NA,CASRGMQAASGNTIYF,TGTGCCAGCAGAGGGATGCAGGCGGCTTCTGGAAACACCATATATTTT
NA,TRBV7-7,TRBJ2-2,NA,CASSPRSGLNTGELFF,TGTGCCAGCAGCCCGAGGTCAGGGCTAAACACCGGGGAGCTGTTTTTT
NA,TRBV4-1,TRBJ2-1,TRBD2,CASTPLAGGVNEQFF,TGCGCCAGCACTCCCCTAGCGGGAGGGGTAAATGAGCAGTTCTTC
NA,TRBV27,TRBJ1-1,NA,CASSYRPWGVMNTEAFF,TGTGCCAGCAGTTATCGGCCCTGGGGGGTCATGAACACTGAAGCTTTCTTT
NA,TRBV21-1,TRBJ2-1,NA,CASSKMASEKYNEQFF,TGTGCCAGCAGCAAGATGGCCAGCGAAAAGTACAATGAGCAGTTCTTC
NA,TRBV2,TRBJ1-6,NA,CASSEDSSYNSPLHF,TGTGCCAGCAGTGAAGACAGCTCCTATAATTCACCCCTCCACTTT
NA,TRBV4-1,TRBJ1-2,TRBD1,CASSLHPTGTNYGYTF,TGCGCCAGCAGCCTACACCCGACAGGGACTAACTATGGCTACACCTTC
NA,TRBV3-1/TRBV3-2,TRBJ1-2,NA,CASSQEIGDNYGYTF,TGTGCCAGCAGCCAAGAGATTGGGGATAACTATGGCTACACCTTC
NA,TRBV11-2,TRBJ2-3,NA,CASSPPRVTQYF,TGTGCCAGCAGCCCACCCAGGGTAACGCAGTATTTT
NA,TRBV5-1,TRBJ2-1,NA,CASSLAGDSYNEQFF,TGCGCCAGCAGCTTGGCGGGGGACTCCTACAATGAGCAGTTCTTC
once,TRBV28,TRBJ1-2,TRBD1,CASSLQGGDGYTF,TGTGCCAGCAGTCTGCAGGGGGGGGATGGCTACACCTTC
NA,TRBV4-1,TRBJ1-6,TRBD1,CASSQDSQGAVNSPLHF,TGCGCCAGCAGCCAAGATAGCCAGGGGGCGGTAAATTCACCCCTCCACTTT
NA,TRBV5-1,TRBJ2-2,NA,CASRSRPNTGELFF,TGCGCCAGCAGGTCTCGCCCGAACACCGGGGAGCTGTTTTTT
once,TRBV19,TRBJ2-2,NA,CASTTGLRGTGELFF,TGTGCCAGTACCACCGGACTAAGAGGCACCGGGGAGCTGTTTTTT
NA,TRBV14,TRBJ2-1,TRBD2,CASSATLAGEQFF,TGTGCCAGCAGCGCGACTCTAGCGGGGGAGCAGTTCTTC
NA,TRBV28,TRBJ1-5,NA,CASRGSNQPQHF,TGTGCCAGCAGGGGGAGCAATCAGCCCCAGCATTTT
NA,TRBV7-2,TRBJ1-6,NA,CASSLESTGLNSPLHF,TGTGCCAGCAGCTTAGAATCCACCGGACTGAATTCACCCCTCCACTTT
NA,TRBV12-3/TRBV12-4,TRBJ2-3,NA,CASSSFGVDTQYF,TGTGCCAGCAGTTCTTTTGGGGTAGATACGCAGTATTTT
NA,TRBV7-9,TRBJ2-2,NA,CASSFELVSGELFF,TGTGCCAGCAGCTTCGAGCTGGTGAGCGGGGAGCTGTTTTTT
once,TRBV27,TRBJ1-2,NA,CASSLYGTAVGVGGYTF,TGTGCCAGCAGTTTATACGGGACGGCCGTGGGGGTAGGTGGCTACACCTTC
NA,TRBV2,TRBJ2-5,TRBD1,CASSAGQGVETQYF,TGTGCCAGCAGTGCCGGACAGGGGGTGGAGACCCAGTACTTC
NA,TRBV19,TRBJ1-3,NA,CASSIGQTGNTIYF,TGTGCCAGTAGTATCGGACAGACTGGAAACACCATATATTTT
NA,TRBV4-2,TRBJ2-2,NA,CASSQDQGRVGELFF,TGTGCCAGCAGCCAAGATCAAGGCAGGGTGGGGGAGCTGTTTTTT
NA,TRBV5-4,TRBJ1-2,TRBD1,CASSGPGQGVYGYTF,TGTGCCAGCAGCGGACCGGGACAGGGGGTCTATGGCTACACCTTC
NA,TRBV11-2,TRBJ1-4,TRBD1,CASSLRQGMGNEKLFF,TGTGCCAGCAGCCTTCGACAGGGGATGGGTAATGAAAAACTGTTTTTT
NA,TRBV12-3/TRBV12-4,TRBJ1-2,NA,CATKEDGYTF,TGTGCCACCAAAGAGGATGGCTACACCTTC
NA,TRBV18,TRBJ1-1,NA,CASSPLFGITEAFF,TGTGCCAGCTCACCACTTTTTGGTATCACTGAAGCTTTCTTT
NA,TRBV19,TRBJ1-1,NA,CASSISWTTEAFF,TGTGCCAGTAGTATTAGTTGGACGACTGAAGCTTTCTTT
NA,TRBV2,TRBJ1-2,TRBD1,CASSRQGGGYTF,TGTGCCAGCAGTCGACAGGGCGGTGGCTACACCTTC
NA,TRBV11-3,TRBJ2-5,TRBD2,CASSPSSGGLETQYF,TGTGCCAGCAGCCCGTCTAGCGGTGGATTGGAGACCCAGTACTTC
NA,TRBV10-3,TRBJ1-5,NA,CAISGTPGQPQHF,TGTGCCATCAGCGGCACCCCGGGGCAGCCCCAGCATTTT
NA,TRBV5-1,TRBJ1-2,NA,CASSLPPQGDYGYTF,TGCGCCAGCAGCTTGCCCCCCCAGGGTGACTATGGCTACACCTTC
NA,TRBV5-1,TRBJ1-1,NA,CASSPSQSRLNTEAFF,TGCGCCAGCAGCCCATCCCAGTCCCGATTGAACACTGAAGCTTTCTTT
NA,TRBV9,TRBJ2-1,NA,CASSVGRGGAGNEQFF,TGTGCCAGCAGCGTAGGAAGAGGCGGGGCCGGGAATGAGCAGTTCTTC
NA,TRBV2,TRBJ1-5,NA,CASSRTATNQPQHF,TGTGCCAGCAGTCGGACCGCTACCAATCAGCCCCAGCATTTT
NA,TRBV15,TRBJ1-5,NA,CATSSRDNGPQHF,TGTGCCACCAGCAGCCGGGACAACGGCCCCCAGCATTTT
NA,TRBV2,TRBJ1-6,NA,CASSERGNSYNSPLHF,TGTGCCAGCAGTGAACGGGGGAACTCCTATAATTCACCCCTCCACTTT
NA,TRBV4-1,TRBJ1-1,NA,CASSQNPSKNTEAFF,TGCGCCAGCAGCCAGAACCCTAGTAAGAACACTGAAGCTTTCTTT
few,TRBV28,TRBJ2-5,NA,CASSFMGGGGPWTSQYF,TGTGCCAGCAGTTTCATGGGGGGCGGGGGCCCCTGGACCTCCCAGTACTTC
NA,TRBV5-8,TRBJ1-2,NA,CASSFPGEFNYGYTF,TGTGCCAGCAGCTTTCCAGGGGAATTTAACTATGGCTACACCTTC
NA,TRBV7-8,TRBJ1-1,NA,CASSLVRTAEAFF,TGTGCCAGCAGCTTAGTTAGGACAGCTGAAGCTTTCTTT
NA,TRBV6-2/TRBV6-3,TRBJ2-1,NA,CASSSRDSTHWNEQFF,TGTGCCAGCAGTTCGCGGGACTCCACCCACTGGAATGAGCAGTTCTTC
NA,TRBV10-3,TRBJ1-2,NA,CAISESYANYGYTF,TGTGCCATCAGTGAGTCGTACGCTAACTATGGCTACACCTTC
NA,TRBV28,TRBJ1-2,NA,CASSLDSLNGYTF,TGTGCCAGCAGTTTGGACAGCTTAAATGGCTACACCTTC
NA,TRBV4-2,TRBJ1-1,TRBD1,CASSRAAGGRGMNTEAFF,TGTGCCAGCAGCCGTGCTGCAGGGGGCAGGGGAATGAACACTGAAGCTTTCTTT
NA,TRBV6-6,TRBJ1-6,NA,CASSLGISYNSPLHF,TGTGCCAGCAGTTTGGGTATCTCCTATAATTCACCCCTCCACTTT
NA,TRBV6-5,TRBJ1-1,NA,CASSYSVTEYTEAFF,TGTGCCAGCAGTTACTCGGTTACGGAGTACACTGAAGCTTTCTTT
NA,TRBV12-3/TRBV12-4,TRBJ2-1,NA,CASSLRLHNEQFF,TGTGCCAGCAGTCTTAGACTGCACAATGAGCAGTTCTTC
NA,TRBV5-4,TRBJ2-1,NA,CASSLKDNEQFF,TGTGCCAGCAGCTTGAAGGACAATGAGCAGTTCTTC
NA,TRBV5-6,TRBJ1-6,NA,CASSFGSVSPLHF,TGTGCCAGCAGCTTCGGGTCTGTTTCACCCCTCCACTTT